One and the same sample provided the 30 T cell receptor beta chains below, sequenced in a study of regulatory T cells in long-lasting Graves disease. According to the study, TCR beta libraries were built with iRepertoire HTBI primers and CDR3-region Arm-PCR. TCRdb reprocessed the multiplex PCR reads via MiXCR and lists one record per CDR3 protein. Here the sample spans roughly 360,000 distinct CDR3 sequences, 12% being singletons. The time point is: newly diagnosed GD, antithyroid drugs for less than 3 months. RNA from PBMCs was the source of the TCR library. Separately, the same data were catalogued under a study of T cells in Graves' hyperthyroidism and ophthalmopathy.

The source material was peripheral blood mononuclear cells (PBMCs), sampled at new diagnosis, from a patient treated with antithyroid drugs. Receptors were obtained from a woman aged 18-35 years with Graves disease.

This clonotype was seen only once. This rearrangement joins TRBV12-5 to TRBJ1-1; the match to TRBD1 covers 8 bases. The CDR3 has 15 amino acids. With V trimmed by 6 bases and J by 1 base, 7 bases remained unmatched. The germline CDR1 and CDR2 sequences are LGHNT and FRNRAP. The CDR3 region has the DNA TGTGCTAGTGGCCCGGACAGGGTGTGGAACACTGAAGCTTTCTTT. It yields the protein CASGPDRVWNTEAFF.

This clonotype occurred many times. The chain combines TRBV11-2 with TRBJ2-7; tentative D call: TRBD2 (7 bases). V was trimmed by 5 bases and J by 3 bases, leaving 17 bases between them. There are 15 residues in the CDR3. The germline CDR1 and CDR2 sequences are SGHAT and FQNNGV. The chain's CDR3 is CASSPGGGALYEQYV. The CDR3 nucleotides are TGTGCCAGCAGCCCTGGGGGGGGGGCCCTCTACGAGCAGTACGTC.

This clonotype was picked up many times. The V call is TRBV27, the J call TRBJ2-5; weak D call: TRBD2 (6 bases). This CDR3 is 15 amino acids long. The germline V gene encodes CDR1 MNHEY and CDR2 SMNVEV (reference sequence). Trimming left V 3 bases short and J 2 bases short, with 13 bases between. Here the CDR3 DNA reads TGTGCCAGCAGTTTTGGCGGGGTGGGGCAAGAGACCCAGTACTTC. Translating it yields CASSFGGVGQETQYF.

This clonotype occurred many times. The chain links TRBV11-2 to TRBJ2-7; D gene uncertain. In germline, CDR1 is SGHAT, CDR2 FQNNGV. This CDR3 contains 14 residues. The germline V and J ends were trimmed by 4 bases and 3 bases, with 13 bases remaining between them. Here the CDR3 DNA reads TGTGCCAGCAGCTCGGCCCCGGGTAGCTACGAGCAGTACGTC. The encoded protein is CASSSAPGSYEQYV.

This clonotype was picked up many times. The J gene is TRBJ2-3, the V gene TRBV20-1; 13 bases match TRBD2. Germline V gene sequence: CDR1 DFQATT, CDR2 SNEGSKA (reference sequence). This CDR3 spans 17 amino acids. Losses at the gene ends were 3 bases for V and 2 bases for J; bases not matched to a gene: 8. CDR3 protein: CSASRRTSGGPTDTQYF. CDR3 coding DNA: TGCAGTGCTAGCCGCAGGACTAGCGGGGGACCCACAGATACGCAGTATTTT.

The chain links TRBV9 to TRBJ2-2; D uncertain. Trimming left V 1 base short and J 3 bases short, with 13 bases between. This CDR3 is built from 16 residues. Germline V gene lookup returns CDR1 SGDLS and CDR2 YYNGEE. CDR3 coding DNA: TGTGCCAGCAGCGTATCTGCAGGTACGCACACCGGGGAGCTGTTTTTT. Translating gives CASSVSAGTHTGELFF.

The chain couples TRBV20-1 to TRBJ2-1; D perhaps matches TRBD1 (6 bases). CDR3 length equals 14 residues. Deletions cut 2 bases from V and 6 bases from J, with 14 bases between. Germline V gives CDR1 DFQATT, CDR2 SNEGSKA (reference sequence). This chain's CDR3 is CSARRDTSANEQFF. The CDR3 DNA reads TGCAGTGCTAGACGGGACACAAGTGCCAATGAGCAGTTCTTC.

The sample holds many counts of this clonotype. The CDR3 sequence is CASSFPSADHSYEQYF. The CDR3 coding sequence is TGTGCCAGCAGTTTTCCCTCGGCGGACCACTCCTACGAGCAGTACTTC. The rearrangement joins TRBV12-3 or TRBV12-4 to TRBJ2-7, with D unclear. The CDR3 consists of 16 residues. V lost 3 bases, J lost 0 bases, and 15 bases lay in between.

This clonotype was seen repeatedly, ten times or more. The chain joins TRBV12-3 or TRBV12-4 to TRBJ2-3, with D maybe TRBD2 (6 bases). The CDR3 has 16 residues. V was pared by 3 bases and J by 2 bases, with 15 bases between. The CDR3 here is CASSLTRAGYTDTQYF. The CDR3 DNA sequence: TGTGCCAGCAGTTTGACCAGGGCGGGGTACACAGATACGCAGTATTTT.

This clonotype was counted many times. The chain employs TRBV7-9 and TRBJ1-1; D gene ambiguous. V was shortened by 3 bases and J by 2 bases, with 7 bases between the two germline ends. The length of the CDR3 is 13 residues. Germline assignment: CDR1 SEHNR and CDR2 FQNEAQ (reference sequence). The CDR3 loop is CASSFRSNTEAFF. The CDR3 DNA is TGTGCCAGCAGCTTCAGATCCAACACTGAAGCTTTCTTT.

There are a few counts of this clonotype. The chain couples TRBV7-3 to TRBJ1-1, with D hard to call. The CDR3 runs 15 residues. The V gene lost 5 bases and the J gene lost 1 base, with 14 bases spanning the gap. Germline assignment: CDR1 SGHTA and CDR2 FQGTGA. The CDR3 nucleotides read TGTGCCAGCAGCCCTTTGGGTGCTAAGAACACTGAAGCTTTCTTT. It specifies CASSPLGAKNTEAFF.

V and J are TRBV7-8 and TRBJ1-5; 10 bases are shared with TRBD1. Trimming cost V 4 bases and J 0 bases; bases outside gene matches: 6. CDR1 SGHVS and CDR2 FQNEAQ come from the germline V gene. This CDR3 comprises 17 residues. The CDR3 nucleotides read TGTGCCAGCAGCTCAGGGACAGGGGCGTATAGCAATCAGCCCCAGCATTTT. Translated, it gives CASSSGTGAYSNQPQHF. The full variable domain, in which reference TRBV7-8 and TRBJ1-5 provide the parts outside the CDR3, is GAGVSQSPRYKVAKRGQDVALRCDPISGHVSLFWYQQALGQGPEFLTYFQNEAQLDKSGLPSDRFFAERPEGSVSTLKIQRTQQEDSAVYLCASSSGTGAYSNQPQHFGDGTRLSIL.

In this sample, this clonotype turned up a few times. The chain employs TRBV19 and TRBJ2-7; 9 bases are a match to TRBD2. Germline CDR1 is LNHDA and CDR2 is SQIVND (reference sequence). V lost 6 bases and J lost 2; bases outside the gene matches: 11. There are 16 residues in the CDR3. In nucleotides, the CDR3 is TGTGCCAGTAGCACGGGAGTGGCGGGAGGGCCCTACGAGCAGTACTTC. Amino acids: CASSTGVAGGPYEQYF.

This clonotype was picked up many times. V is TRBV7-2 and J is TRBJ1-1; TRBD1 might be the D (6 bases). V lost 5 bases and J 3 bases, leaving 13 bases between the germline ends. The CDR3 covers 14 residues. Germline V gives CDR1 SGHTA, CDR2 FQGNSA. Written as DNA, the CDR3 is TGTGCCAGCAGCCTTTACAGGGAGGACACTGAAGCTTTCTTT. Translating it yields CASSLYREDTEAFF.

The sample holds many counts of this clonotype. This chain uses TRBV6-1 with TRBJ2-7; 8 bases map to TRBD1. Germline values: CDR1 MNHNS, CDR2 SASEGT. The length of the CDR3 is 17 residues. CDR3 residues: CARNKSLGQGSLDEQYF. The CDR3 DNA reads TGTGCTCGCAATAAATCCTTAGGACAGGGTAGTCTCGACGAGCAGTACTTC.

This clonotype was seen at least ten times. The chain joins TRBV6-5 to TRBJ1-1; D is ambiguous. There are 14 residues in the CDR3. Germline V gene data show CDR1 as MNHEY and CDR2 as SVGAGI. V was pared by 0 bases and J by 1 base, with 6 bases between. The CDR3 here is CASSYSYKNTEAFF. DNA of the CDR3: TGTGCCAGCAGTTACTCTTACAAGAACACTGAAGCTTTCTTT.

This rearrangement joins TRBV6-1 to TRBJ1-4, with TRBD1 matching over 7 bases. CDR1 and CDR2 (germline): MNHNS, SASEGT. CDR3 length: 14 amino acids. J lost 8 bases, V lost 10 bases, and 13 bases had no gene match. CDR3 residues: CATSPGQLFEKLFF. CDR3 in DNA: TGTGCCACCTCACCGGGACAGTTGTTCGAAAAACTGTTTTTT.

There are many counts of this clonotype. The chain is built from TRBV27 and TRBJ1-5; D uncertain. The V end lost 3 bases, the J end lost 0 bases, and 9 bases lay between the germline ends. Per the germline V gene, CDR1 is MNHEY and CDR2 is SMNVEV (reference sequence). The CDR3 has 15 residues. The CDR3 DNA sequence: TGTGCCAGCAGTTTTGGAAGAAATAGCAATCAGCCCCAGCATTTT. This encodes CASSFGRNSNQPQHF.

This clonotype was picked up a small number of times. The J gene is TRBJ1-1, the V gene TRBV20-1; D unresolved. The CDR3 is 15 residues long. V dropped 6 bases and J dropped 0 bases, with 17 bases sitting between them. CDR1 and CDR2 from the germline V gene are DFQATT and SNEGSKA (reference sequence). In DNA, the CDR3 is TGCAGTGCCCCTGATCTTCCAGAGATGAACACTGAAGCTTTCTTT. This gives the protein CSAPDLPEMNTEAFF.

This clonotype occurred many times. The CDR3 DNA sequence: TGTGCCAGCAGCTTACCATTTAGACTAGCGGGAGATCGAGCGGGATACAATGAGCAGTTCTTC. Translation: CASSLPFRLAGDRAGYNEQFF. J is TRBJ2-1 and V is TRBV7-2; TRBD2 agrees at 12 bases. The germline V gene has CDR1 SGHTA and CDR2 FQGNSA. Trimming at V came to 2 bases and at J to 4 bases, leaving 18 bases not matched to a gene. The CDR3 spans 21 residues. Combining the CDR3 with reference TRBV7-2 and TRBJ2-1 gives the whole variable domain GAGVSQSPSNKVTEKGKDVELRCDPISGHTALYWYRQSLGQGLEFLIYFQGNSAPDKSGLPSDRFSAERTGGSVSTLTIQRTQQEDSAVYLCASSLPFRLAGDRAGYNEQFFGPGTRLTVL.

The table lists this clonotype with a few counts. The rearrangement uses TRBV7-9 and TRBJ2-5, with 7 bases that match TRBD2. The V and J ends lost 4 bases and 1 base, in that order; junction bases with no gene match: 12. Germline CDR1 is SEHNR and CDR2 is FQNEAQ (reference sequence). This CDR3 comprises 17 residues. CDR3 sequence: CASSSRLAVPLQETQYF. The CDR3 nucleotides read TGTGCCAGCAGCTCCCGTCTAGCGGTCCCCCTCCAAGAGACCCAGTACTTC.

The chain links TRBV6-2 or TRBV6-3 to TRBJ1-2; weak D call: TRBD1 (5 bases). There are 15 residues in the CDR3. Germline values: CDR1 MNHEY, CDR2 SVGEGT. Deletions cut 4 bases from V and 0 bases from J, with 12 bases between. CDR3 region: CASSSPLRANYGYTF. In DNA, the CDR3 is TGTGCCAGCAGTTCCCCTCTCAGGGCTAACTATGGCTACACCTTC.

This clonotype was observed many times. V usage is TRBV2 and J usage is TRBJ2-6, with 7 nucleotides matching TRBD1. The V segment lost 7 bases and the J segment 0 bases; nucleotides outside the gene matches: 21. CDR1 and CDR2 from the germline V gene are SNHLY and FYNNEI. The CDR3 length is 21 residues. This chain's CDR3 is CASTLTPQGTWGHSGANVLTF. The CDR3 nucleotides read TGTGCCAGCACCCTAACCCCACAGGGGACCTGGGGGCACTCTGGGGCCAACGTCCTGACTTTC.

About this clonotype: A far more abundant clone sits one base away, making this likely a read error. It is likely a read error, because the conserved phenylalanine at the end of the CDR3 is missing. J is TRBJ1-1 and V is TRBV5-5; D not certain. Germline-derived CDR1 and CDR2 are SGHKS and YYEKEE (reference sequence). This CDR3 has 12 residues. The ends were cut back, 1 base at V and 4 bases at J, with 5 bases in the middle. CDR3 amino acids: CASSLSLTEAFL. CDR3 DNA: TGTGCCAGCAGCTTGTCTCTCACTGAAGCTTTCCTT.

The sample holds a few counts of this clonotype. The CDR3 DNA sequence: TGCAGTGCTTCAGACCCAAGAGGGTCCTACGAGCAGTACGTC. Protein product: CSASDPRGSYEQYV. The genes are TRBV20-1 and TRBJ2-7; possibly TRBD2 for D (5 bases). This CDR3 has 14 amino acids. Trimming took off 5 bases at V and 1 base at J, with 15 bases between the two ends. From germline, CDR1 is DFQATT and CDR2 SNEGSKA (reference sequence).

This chain connects TRBV29-1 to TRBJ1-1; no clear D gene. Germline loops: CDR1 SQVTM, CDR2 ANQGSEA. Trimming removed 3 bases at V and 2 bases at J, with 13 bases between. This CDR3 is built from 14 residues. The CDR3 sequence: CSVEGWESNTEAFF. The CDR3 DNA is TGCAGCGTTGAGGGTTGGGAGTCAAACACTGAAGCTTTCTTT.

This clonotype has a handful of counts. The J gene is TRBJ1-1, the V gene TRBV13; D ambiguous. The V gene lost 5 bases and the J gene lost 4 bases, with 14 bases spanning the gap. The CDR3 sequence is 14 residues long. Germline CDR1 reads PRHDT; CDR2 reads FYEKMQ (reference sequence). DNA for the CDR3: TGTGCCAGCAGCCCTAGCCGGCGGGGCACTGAAGCTTTCTTT. Translated, it gives CASSPSRRGTEAFF.

There are many counts of this clonotype. The chain employs TRBV10-3 and TRBJ2-2; D is uncertain. This CDR3 comprises 14 residues. Germline CDR1 and CDR2: ENHRY and SYGVKD. Trimming removed 0 bases from V and 4 bases from J, with 6 bases in between. CDR3 sequence reads: CAISESMATGELFF. CDR3 nucleotide sequence: TGTGCCATCAGTGAGTCTATGGCCACCGGGGAGCTGTTTTTT.

This sequence joins TRBV7-2 and TRBJ1-2; no clear D. CDR3 size: 11 residues. CDR1 is SGHTA, CDR2 FQGNSA, per germline. The germline V and J ends were trimmed by 8 bases and 4 bases, with 8 bases remaining between them. The CDR3 spells CASREAYGYTF. Here the CDR3 DNA reads TGTGCCAGCCGGGAAGCCTATGGCTACACCTTC.

J is TRBJ1-5 and V is TRBV5-8; D remains unclear. V gave up 5 bases and J gave up 7 bases, with 13 bases separating them. Germline V gives CDR1 SGHTS, CDR2 YDEGEE. The CDR3 is made up of 13 amino acids. The CDR3 region has the DNA TGTGCCAGCAGTTCCCCCCGCGGGCAGCCCCAGCATTTT. It specifies CASSSPRGQPQHF.